This T cell receptor (beta chain) is drawn from a study of T cell changes during pregnancy in multiple sclerosis. Repertoires were generated with immunoSEQ multiplex PCR, while TCRdb's copy carries only in-frame clones and drops some. The profile shows tens of thousands of clones, over 80% of them singletons. Germline V gene data show CDR1 as SQVTM and CDR2 as ANQGSEA. The CDR3 consists of 14 residues. V lost 1 base to trimming and J lost 2 bases; unmatched junction nucleotides: 3. This clone was detected once. J is TRBJ2-7 and V is TRBV29-1; 9 bases align to TRBD2. The sequencing here drew on CD8+ T cells from peripheral blood mononuclear cells, taken in the third trimester of pregnancy. The clonotype originates from a female donor in good health, enrolled as a control in a pregnancy study. The CDR3 reads CSVEASGVTYEQYF. The CDR3 coding sequence is TGCAGCGTTGAAGCTAGCGGGGTTACCTACGAGCAGTACTTC.